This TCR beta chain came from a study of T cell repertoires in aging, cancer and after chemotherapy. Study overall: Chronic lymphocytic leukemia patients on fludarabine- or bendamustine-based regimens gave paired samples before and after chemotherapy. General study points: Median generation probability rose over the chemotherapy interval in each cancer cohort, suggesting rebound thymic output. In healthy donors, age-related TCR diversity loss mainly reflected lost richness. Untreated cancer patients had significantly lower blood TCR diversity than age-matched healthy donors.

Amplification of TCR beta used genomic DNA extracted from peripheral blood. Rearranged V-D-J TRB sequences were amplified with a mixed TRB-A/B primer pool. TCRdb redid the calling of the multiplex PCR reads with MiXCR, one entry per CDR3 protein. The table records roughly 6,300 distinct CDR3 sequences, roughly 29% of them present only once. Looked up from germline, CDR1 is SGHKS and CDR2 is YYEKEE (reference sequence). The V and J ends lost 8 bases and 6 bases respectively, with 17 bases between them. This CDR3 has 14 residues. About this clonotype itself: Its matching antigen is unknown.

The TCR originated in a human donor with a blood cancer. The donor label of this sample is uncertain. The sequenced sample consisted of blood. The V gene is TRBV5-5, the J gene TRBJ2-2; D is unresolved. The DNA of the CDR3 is TGTGCCAGTTTTTTTAGACCTCCCCCCGGGGAGCTGTTTTTT. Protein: CASFFRPPPGELFF.